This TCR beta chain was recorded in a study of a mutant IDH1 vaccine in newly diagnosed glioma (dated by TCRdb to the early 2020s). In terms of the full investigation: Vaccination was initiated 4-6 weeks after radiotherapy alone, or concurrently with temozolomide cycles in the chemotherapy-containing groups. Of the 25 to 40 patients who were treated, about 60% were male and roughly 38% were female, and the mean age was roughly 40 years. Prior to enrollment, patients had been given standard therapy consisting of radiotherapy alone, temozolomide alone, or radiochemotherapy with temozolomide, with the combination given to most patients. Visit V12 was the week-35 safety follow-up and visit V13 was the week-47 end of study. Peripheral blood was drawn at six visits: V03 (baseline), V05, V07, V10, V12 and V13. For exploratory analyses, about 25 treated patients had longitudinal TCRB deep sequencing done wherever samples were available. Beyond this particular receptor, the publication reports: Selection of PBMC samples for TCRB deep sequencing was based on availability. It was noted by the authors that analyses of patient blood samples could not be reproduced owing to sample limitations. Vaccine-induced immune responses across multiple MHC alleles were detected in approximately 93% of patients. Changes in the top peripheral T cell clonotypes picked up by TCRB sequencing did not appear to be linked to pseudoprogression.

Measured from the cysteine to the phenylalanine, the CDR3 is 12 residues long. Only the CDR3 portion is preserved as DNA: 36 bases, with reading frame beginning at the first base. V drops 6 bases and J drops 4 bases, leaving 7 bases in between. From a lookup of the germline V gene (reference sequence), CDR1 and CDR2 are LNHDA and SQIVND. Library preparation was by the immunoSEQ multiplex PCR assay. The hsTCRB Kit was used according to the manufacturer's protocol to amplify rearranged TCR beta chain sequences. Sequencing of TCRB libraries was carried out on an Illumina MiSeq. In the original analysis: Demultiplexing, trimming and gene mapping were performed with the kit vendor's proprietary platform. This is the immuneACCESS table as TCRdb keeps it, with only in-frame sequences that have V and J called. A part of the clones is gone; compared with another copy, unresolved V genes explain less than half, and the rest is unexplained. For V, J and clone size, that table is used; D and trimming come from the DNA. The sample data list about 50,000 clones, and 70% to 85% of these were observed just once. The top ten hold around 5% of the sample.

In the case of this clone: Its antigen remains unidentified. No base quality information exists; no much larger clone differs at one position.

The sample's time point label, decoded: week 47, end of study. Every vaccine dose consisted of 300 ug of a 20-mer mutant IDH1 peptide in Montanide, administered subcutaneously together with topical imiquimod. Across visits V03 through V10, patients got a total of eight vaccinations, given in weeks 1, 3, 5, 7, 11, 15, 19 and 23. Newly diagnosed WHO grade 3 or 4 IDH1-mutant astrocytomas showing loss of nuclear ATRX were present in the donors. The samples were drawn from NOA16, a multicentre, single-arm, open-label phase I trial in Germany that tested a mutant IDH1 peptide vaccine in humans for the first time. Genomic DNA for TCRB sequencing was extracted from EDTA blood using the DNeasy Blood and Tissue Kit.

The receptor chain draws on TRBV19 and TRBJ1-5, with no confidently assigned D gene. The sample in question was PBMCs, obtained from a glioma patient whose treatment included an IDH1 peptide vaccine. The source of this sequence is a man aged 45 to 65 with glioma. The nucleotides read TGTGCCAGTAGGGTGGGGAATCAGCCCCAGCATTTT. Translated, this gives CASRVGNQPQHF.